This T cell receptor beta chain was found in a study of PD-1 blockade in classical Hodgkin lymphoma. Regarding the study as a whole: Patients newly diagnosed and complete responders had comparable baseline diversity. CD4+ TCR diversity climbed significantly by C4D1, unlike CD8+ TCR diversity.

This table comes from immunoSEQ multiplex PCR, and its TCRdb copy is limited to in-frame clones, with some not included. Here the sample spans 15,000 to 20,000 clones, roughly 77% being singletons. Relapse was seen in all patients after autologous stem cell transplantation, and brentuximab vedotin exposure was variable. Each best response was a complete response, a partial response or progressive disease. The CDR3 runs 14 residues. V lost 6 bases, J lost 4 bases, and 4 bases stayed unmatched. Germline lookup yields CDR1 MNHEY and CDR2 SVGAGI. This clone was seen a handful of times. Antigen specificity is unknown.

The sequences come from peripheral blood mononuclear cells (PBMCs), collected before the second cycle of nivolumab. The chain is built from TRBV6-5 and TRBJ2-5; TRBD2 matches 11 bases. The sequence derives from a human donor with classical Hodgkin lymphoma. Written as DNA, the CDR3 is TGTGCCAGCAGCCTAGCGGGGGGCCGAGAGACCCAGTACTTC. It is translated as CASSLAGGRETQYF.